This entry concerns a single T cell receptor beta chain. The CDR3 extends 3 residues past the end of the read, so its final part is completed from the germline J gene. These data belong to a study of T cells in women clearing cervical HPV infection. Study background: Case blood was drawn a median about 150 days after lesion detection.

V was trimmed by 0 bases and J by 6 bases, leaving 13 bases between them. CDR1 is SGHRS, CDR2 YFSETQ, per germline. The CDR3 totals 14 residues. Genomic DNA, averaging around 1,200 ng per sample, yielded TCR beta CDR3 via immunoSEQ. Here immunoSEQ multiplex PCR was the method, and the copy in TCRdb shows in-frame clones only, minus some. Its listing shows some 43,000 clones. The TCR was taken from a woman aged 18-69 years with a cervical HPV16 infection that either progressed to CIN3+ or cleared (not recorded which). The sample was blood buffy coat. The V and J genes are TRBV5-1 and TRBJ2-7, with D possibly matching TRBD2 (5 bases). CDR3 sequence reads: CASSLEGQRAEQYF. The CDR3 DNA, read in part, is TGCGCCAGCAGCTTGGAGGGTCAGAGGGCCGAG.